A single sample gave rise to the 30 T cell receptor beta chains below, sequenced in a study of cytomegalovirus exposure and HLA in healthy donors. PCR employed 60 Vbeta and 13 Jbeta primers. TCRdb's copy holds only in-frame clones and misses some; the assay was immunoSEQ multiplex PCR. The sample contains approximately 70,000 clones, around 76% of which appear only once. Sample: PBMCs. Receptor source: a man in his forties or fifties in good health and CMV-seronegative.

V usage is TRBV7-8 and J usage is TRBJ1-5; D not certain. The CDR3 spans 13 residues. CDR1 is SGHVS, CDR2 FQNEAQ, per germline. V was clipped by 5 bases and J by 7 bases, with 12 bases between them. The CDR3: CASSLRQEQPQHF. CDR3 DNA sequence: TGTGCCAGCAGCCTTCGACAAGAACAGCCCCAGCATTTT.

This chain joins TRBV27 and TRBJ2-7; 8 positions agree with TRBD2. The CDR3 consists of 15 residues. Germline CDR1 MNHEY, CDR2 SMNVEV (reference sequence). Trimming at V came to 0 bases and at J to 3 bases, leaving 4 bases not matched to a gene. The CDR3 protein is CASSLSGLGVYEQYF. CDR3 in DNA: TGTGCCAGCAGTTTATCGGGACTAGGGGTCTACGAGCAGTACTTC.

CDR3 residues: CASSAAGAPGTREGTDTQYF. In DNA, the CDR3 is TGTGCCAGCAGCGCCGCGGGGGCCCCCGGGACTAGAGAGGGGACAGATACGCAGTATTTT. This chain connects TRBV9 to TRBJ2-3, with 8 bases identical to TRBD2. The CDR3 consists of 20 residues. With 3 bases clipped from V and 3 bases from J, the junction kept 21 bases outside the gene matches. The V gene's germline CDR1 is SGDLS and CDR2 YYNGEE. The entire variable domain, with the rest obtained from reference TRBV9 and TRBJ2-3, is as follows: DSGVTQTPKHLITATGQRVTLRCSPRSGDLSVYWYQQSLDQGLQFLIQYYNGEERAKGNILERFSAQQFPDLHSELNLSSLELGDSALYFCASSAAGAPGTREGTDTQYFGPGTRLTVL.

The gene calls are TRBV6-1 and TRBJ1-4, with D possibly TRBD1 on 5 matching bases. The length of the CDR3 is 15 residues. Germline V gene lookup returns CDR1 MNHNS and CDR2 SASEGT. Trimming pared 0 bases from V and 8 bases from J, leaving 13 bases between. The chain's CDR3 is CASSEAQGVWEKLFF. The CDR3, as DNA: TGTGCCAGCAGTGAAGCGCAAGGGGTTTGGGAAAAACTGTTTTTT.

The rearrangement joins TRBV13 to TRBJ2-7; 7 bases are shared with TRBD1. The CDR3 totals 18 residues. Germline CDR1 PRHDT, CDR2 FYEKMQ (reference sequence). Unmatched junction bases numbered 13, after V lost 0 bases and J lost 2 bases. For the CDR3, the DNA is TGTGCCAGCAGCTTAGGCCTAATGAGGCCAGGGGGAACCTACGAGCAGTACTTC. Residues: CASSLGLMRPGGTYEQYF.

The chain links TRBV7-6 to TRBJ1-3, with D hard to call. The germline V gene encodes CDR1 SGHVS and CDR2 FNYEAQ. Trimming took 5 bases from V and 0 from J, leaving 5 bases between them. CDR3 size: 13 residues. CDR3 loop: CASSPVSGNTIYF. CDR3 in DNA: TGTGCCAGCAGCCCAGTCTCTGGAAACACCATATATTTT.

The chain recombines TRBV5-8 with TRBJ2-5; 10 positions match TRBD1. With 4 bases clipped from V and 6 bases from J, the junction kept 12 bases outside the gene matches. Germline CDR1 SGHTS, CDR2 YDEGEE. This CDR3 spans 16 amino acids. For the CDR3, the DNA is TGTGCCAGCAGCGCGCTAATGGGGACAGGGGTAAAGACCCAGTACTTC. Translation: CASSALMGTGVKTQYF.

The chain combines TRBV27 with TRBJ1-3; D is uncertain. Germline CDR1 reads MNHEY; CDR2 reads SMNVEV (reference sequence). Trimming removed 5 bases from V and 5 bases from J, with 13 bases in between. The CDR3 extends over 14 amino acids. CDR3 nucleotide sequence: TGTGCCAGCAGTCCGACTCCGGCAAGAAACACCATATATTTT. Its translation is CASSPTPARNTIYF.

The chain carries TRBV6-5 and TRBJ2-7; tentative D call: TRBD2 (5 bases). Trimming stripped 4 bases from V and 6 bases from J, with 19 bases between. The CDR3 loop spans 15 amino acids. The germline CDR1 and CDR2 sequences are MNHEY and SVGAGI. The CDR3 DNA follows: TGTGCCAGCAGTTTCAAATTCGGACGGGAAACCGAGCAGTACTTC. As protein: CASSFKFGRETEQYF.

The rearrangement links TRBV7-8 to TRBJ1-1; TRBD1 is a possible D gene (6 bases). This CDR3 is built from 15 residues. V was pared by 5 bases and J by 6 bases, with 19 bases between. In germline, CDR1 is SGHVS, CDR2 FQNEAQ. CDR3 DNA sequence: TGTGCCAGCAGCCTCGGACAGACCCGGGAGGCTGAAGCTTTCTTT. This codes for CASSLGQTREAEAFF.

The chain links TRBV2 to TRBJ1-1; a possible D gene is TRBD1 (6 bases). Per the germline V gene, CDR1 is SNHLY and CDR2 is FYNNEI. The CDR3 consists of 14 residues. Trimming removed 5 bases at V and 5 bases at J, with 15 bases between. CDR3 sequence reads: CASSFDRIRTEAFF. In DNA, the CDR3 is TGTGCCAGCAGTTTTGACAGGATTCGGACTGAAGCTTTCTTT.

The J gene is TRBJ1-3, the V gene TRBV7-2; 8 bases line up with TRBD1. Losses at the gene ends were 4 bases for V and 4 bases for J; bases not matched to a gene: 6. Germline lookup yields CDR1 SGHTA and CDR2 FQGNSA. The CDR3 is 15 residues long. The CDR3 protein is CASSSRTGSGNTIYF. Written as DNA, the CDR3 is TGTGCCAGCAGCTCGAGGACAGGGTCGGGAAACACCATATATTTT.

The chain is built from TRBV4-3 and TRBJ2-7, with TRBD1 matching over 8 bases. Germline V CDR1 and CDR2: LGHNA, YSLEER. This CDR3 contains 13 residues. The junction had 2 bases not matched to a gene; V was cut back by 1 base and J by 6 bases. The CDR3 nucleotides are TGCGCCAGCAGCCAAGCCAGGGGGCGCGAGCAGTACTTC. Translation gives CASSQARGREQYF.

This chain joins TRBV18 and TRBJ1-5; the match to TRBD1 covers 8 bases. Germline CDR1 KGHSH, CDR2 LQKENI. The CDR3 totals 15 residues. Trimming removed 3 bases from V and 3 bases from J; junction bases left unmatched: 4. The CDR3 reads CASSPGQALNQPQHF. The CDR3 region has the DNA TGTGCCAGCTCACCGGGACAGGCCCTCAATCAGCCCCAGCATTTT. Combining the CDR3 with reference TRBV18 and TRBJ1-5 gives the whole variable domain NAGVMQNPRHLVRRRGQEARLRCSPMKGHSHVYWYRQLPEEGLKFMVYLQKENIIDESGMPKERFSAEFPKEGPSILRIQQVVRGDSAAYFCASSPGQALNQPQHFGDGTRLSIL.

This clone turned up a few times. V is TRBV10-3 and J is TRBJ2-7; 10 positions agree with TRBD1. CDR3 length equals 16 residues. Germline V lookup: CDR1 ENHRY, CDR2 SYGVKD. The V and J ends lost 2 bases and 4 bases, in that order; junction bases with no gene match: 8. For the CDR3, the DNA is TGTGCCATCAGTGAGCTTTCCGGGACAGGGGTTTACGAGCAGTACTTC. Translation gives CAISELSGTGVYEQYF.

The chain joins TRBV15 to TRBJ2-2, with 8 bases aligning to TRBD2. CDR1 is LNHNV, CDR2 YYDKDF, per germline (reference sequence). CDR3 length: 17 amino acids. After removal of 0 bases from V and 1 base from J, the junction contained 4 bases not matched to a gene. As DNA, the CDR3 is TGTGCCACCAGCAGAGATCGACTAGCGTTGAACACCGGGGAGCTGTTTTTT. Amino acid sequence: CATSRDRLALNTGELFF.

The chain joins TRBV4-1 to TRBJ2-7, with a weak D call TRBD1 (5 bases). Germline assignment: CDR1 MGHRA and CDR2 YSYEKL. The CDR3 is made up of 13 amino acids. Trimming left V 4 bases short and J 4 bases short, with 11 bases between. In DNA, the CDR3 is TGCGCCAGCAGCCGACCCCCAGGGTACGAGCAGTACTTC. The encoded protein is CASSRPPGYEQYF.

The chain is built from TRBV9 and TRBJ1-4, with D possibly being TRBD1 (5 bases). The germline V and J ends were trimmed by 0 bases and 0 bases, with 9 bases remaining between them. The germline V gene has CDR1 SGDLS and CDR2 YYNGEE. The CDR3 sequence is 16 residues long. Here the CDR3 DNA reads TGTGCCAGCAGCGTAGGGGACTCCGCAACTAATGAAAAACTGTTTTTT. Its protein product is CASSVGDSATNEKLFF.

The chain combines TRBV6-5 with TRBJ1-6; possibly TRBD1 for D (6 bases). The CDR3 extends over 14 amino acids. V lost 4 bases and J lost 10, with 14 bases in between. Germline V lookup: CDR1 MNHEY, CDR2 SVGAGI. The CDR3 protein is CASSSNRVQSPLHF. The CDR3 DNA reads TGTGCCAGCAGTTCCAACAGGGTTCAATCACCCCTCCACTTT.

V usage is TRBV30 and J usage is TRBJ2-2; 7 nucleotides line up with TRBD1. There are 13 residues in the CDR3. Germline CDR1 is GTSNPN and CDR2 is SVGIG (reference sequence). With 1 base clipped from V and 6 bases from J, the junction kept 2 bases outside the gene matches. CDR3 amino acids: CAWSGTGAGELFF. CDR3 DNA: TGTGCCTGGAGTGGGACAGGTGCCGGGGAGCTGTTTTTT. Drawing the rest from reference TRBV30 and TRBJ2-2, the complete variable domain is SQTIHQWPATLVQPVGSPLSLECTVEGTSNPNLYWYRQAAGRGLQLLFYSVGIGQISSEVPQNLSASRPQDRQFILSSKKLLLSDSGFYLCAWSGTGAGELFFGEGSRLTVL.

This clone has just a few counts. The rearrangement links TRBV11-2 to TRBJ2-7; D ambiguous. Trimming left V 3 bases short and J 2 bases short, with 11 bases between. This CDR3 is 14 amino acids long. Germline CDR1 SGHAT, CDR2 FQNNGV. CDR3 coding DNA: TGTGCCAGCAGCTTTAGCCCTTCGGCCTACGAGCAGTACTTC. Translated: CASSFSPSAYEQYF.

The chain employs TRBV29-1 and TRBJ1-2; D perhaps matches TRBD1 (5 bases). This CDR3 contains 13 residues. The V end was cut by 3 bases, the J end by 5 bases, with 13 bases between. Germline loops: CDR1 SQVTM, CDR2 ANQGSEA. Here the CDR3 DNA reads TGCAGCGTTGATCTCGGTCAGGGATATGGCTACACCTTC. This gives the protein CSVDLGQGYGYTF.

The chain employs TRBV11-2 and TRBJ2-7; 10 bases line up with TRBD2. The CDR3 length is 17 residues. V shed 3 bases, J shed 2 bases, and the junction held 10 bases outside the gene matches. The germline CDR1 and CDR2 sequences are SGHAT and FQNNGV. CDR3: CASSFSIAGGLPYEQYF. The CDR3 coding sequence is TGTGCCAGCAGCTTTTCCATAGCGGGAGGACTTCCCTACGAGCAGTACTTC.

This clone was recorded a few times. This rearrangement joins TRBV19 to TRBJ2-7; weak D call: TRBD1 (6 bases). The length of the CDR3 is 17 residues. Deletions cut 3 bases from V and 5 bases from J, with 23 bases between. Germline values: CDR1 LNHDA, CDR2 SQIVND (reference sequence). CDR3 residues: CASSIKPGRGYPHEQYF. As DNA, the CDR3 is TGTGCCAGTAGTATCAAACCGGGCAGGGGCTATCCCCACGAGCAGTACTTC.

This chain uses TRBV9 with TRBJ2-5; 7 bases match TRBD2. Germline V CDR1 and CDR2: SGDLS, YYNGEE. Trimming took 4 bases from V and 3 from J; bases not matched to a gene: 9. This CDR3 comprises 15 residues. The CDR3 spells CASSPGAGREETQYF. CDR3 in DNA: TGTGCCAGCAGCCCCGGGGCAGGGAGGGAAGAGACCCAGTACTTC.

This sequence joins TRBV20-1 and TRBJ2-1; 7 positions agree with TRBD2. V lost 0 bases, J lost 13 bases, and 3 bases stayed unmatched. CDR3 length: 11 amino acids. Germline V CDR1 and CDR2: DFQATT, SNEGSKA (reference sequence). The CDR3 here is CSARDREVQFF. CDR3 coding DNA: TGCAGTGCTAGAGATCGGGAGGTCCAGTTCTTC.

The rearrangement links TRBV18 to TRBJ1-2; 11 bases are a match to TRBD1. Losses at the gene ends were 3 bases for V and 5 bases for J; bases not matched to a gene: 5. CDR1 and CDR2 from the germline V gene are KGHSH and LQKENI. The CDR3 sequence is 15 residues long. The CDR3 sequence: CASSPGQGVEYGYTF. The CDR3 DNA follows: TGTGCCAGCTCACCGGGACAGGGGGTTGAATATGGCTACACCTTC. Variable domain in full (rest from reference TRBV18 and TRBJ1-2): NAGVMQNPRHLVRRRGQEARLRCSPMKGHSHVYWYRQLPEEGLKFMVYLQKENIIDESGMPKERFSAEFPKEGPSILRIQQVVRGDSAAYFCASSPGQGVEYGYTFGSGTRLTVV.

The chain uses TRBV6-5 and TRBJ1-1; D unclear. Between the trimmed V and J ends, which lost 6 bases and 2 bases, there was a span of 13 bases. In germline, CDR1 is MNHEY, CDR2 SVGAGI. The CDR3 length is 14 residues. The DNA for the CDR3 is TGTGCCAGCAGACCCCAGGCGCCCAACACTGAAGCTTTCTTT. As protein: CASRPQAPNTEAFF.

This rearrangement joins TRBV5-1 to TRBJ1-2; 11 bases align to TRBD1. The CDR3 consists of 15 residues. Germline V gene data show CDR1 as SGHRS and CDR2 as YFSETQ. J gave up 5 bases and V 3 bases, and 6 bases lay outside the gene matches. The CDR3 coding sequence is TGCGCCAGCAGCTCGTCCGGGACAGGGGGGTATGGCTACACCTTC. Translating it yields CASSSSGTGGYGYTF.

The chain recombines TRBV4-3 with TRBJ2-7; no clear D gene. V lost 0 bases to trimming and J lost 2 bases, with 5 bases between them. This CDR3 is 13 amino acids long. Germline V gene data show CDR1 as LGHNA and CDR2 as YSLEER. The CDR3 reads CASSQDRAYEQYF. Written as DNA, the CDR3 is TGCGCCAGCAGCCAAGATCGAGCCTACGAGCAGTACTTC.